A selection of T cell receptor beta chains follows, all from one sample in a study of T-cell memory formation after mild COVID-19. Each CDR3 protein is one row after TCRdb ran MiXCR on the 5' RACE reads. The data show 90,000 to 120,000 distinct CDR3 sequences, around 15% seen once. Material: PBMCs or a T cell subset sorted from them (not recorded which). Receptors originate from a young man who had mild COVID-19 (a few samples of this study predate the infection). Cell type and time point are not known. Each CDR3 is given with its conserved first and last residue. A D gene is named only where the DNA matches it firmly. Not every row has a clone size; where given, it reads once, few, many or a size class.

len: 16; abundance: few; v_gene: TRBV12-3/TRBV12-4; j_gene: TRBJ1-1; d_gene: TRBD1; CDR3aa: CASSLYRGGGLVEAFF; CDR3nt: TGTGCCAGCAGTCTTTACAGGGGCGGGGGCCTCGTTGAAGCTTTCTTT
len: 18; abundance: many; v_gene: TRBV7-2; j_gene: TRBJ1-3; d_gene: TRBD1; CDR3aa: CASVVSWDRTSSGNTIYF; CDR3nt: TGTGCCAGCGTTGTGAGCTGGGACAGGACTTCCTCTGGAAACACCATATATTTT
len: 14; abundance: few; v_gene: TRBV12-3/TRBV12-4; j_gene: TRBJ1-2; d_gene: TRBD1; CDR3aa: CASSLTDRGDGYTF; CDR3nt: TGTGCCAGCAGTCTTACTGACAGGGGGGACGGCTACACCTTC
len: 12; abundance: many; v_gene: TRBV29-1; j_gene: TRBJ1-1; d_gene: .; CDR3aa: CSVTVMNTEAFF; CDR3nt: TGCAGCGTTACTGTAATGAACACTGAAGCTTTCTTT
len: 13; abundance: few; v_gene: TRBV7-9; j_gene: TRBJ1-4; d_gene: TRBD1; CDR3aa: CASSPWTGEKLFF; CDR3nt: TGTGCCAGCAGCCCATGGACAGGAGAAAAACTGTTTTTT
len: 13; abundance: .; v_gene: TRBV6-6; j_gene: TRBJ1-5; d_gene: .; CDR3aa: CASSNRENQPQHF; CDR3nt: TGTGCCAGCAGTAACAGGGAAAATCAGCCCCAGCATTTT
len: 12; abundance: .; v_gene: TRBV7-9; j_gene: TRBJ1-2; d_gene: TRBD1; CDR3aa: CASSSAGGGYTF; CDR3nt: TGTGCCAGCTCCTCGGCAGGGGGTGGCTACACCTTC
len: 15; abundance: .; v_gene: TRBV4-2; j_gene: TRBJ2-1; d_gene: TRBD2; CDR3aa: CASSQVSGSYNEQFF; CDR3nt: TGTGCCAGCAGCCAAGTTAGCGGGAGCTACAATGAGCAGTTCTTC
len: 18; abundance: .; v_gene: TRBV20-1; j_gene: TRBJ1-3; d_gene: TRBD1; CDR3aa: CSARGQPDGKNSGNTIYF; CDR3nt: TGCAGTGCTCGGGGACAGCCTGACGGAAAGAACTCTGGAAACACCATATATTTT
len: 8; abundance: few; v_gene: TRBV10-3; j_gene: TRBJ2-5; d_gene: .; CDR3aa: CAIPPPVF; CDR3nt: TGTGCCATCCCCCCCCCGGTGTTC
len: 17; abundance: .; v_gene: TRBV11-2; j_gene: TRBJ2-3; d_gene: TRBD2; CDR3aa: CASSLRSGGLLTDTQYF; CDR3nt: TGTGCCAGCAGCTTGCGGAGCGGGGGCCTTTTAACGGATACGCAGTATTTT
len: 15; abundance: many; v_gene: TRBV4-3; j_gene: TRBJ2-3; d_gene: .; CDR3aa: CASSQVGVDTDTQYF; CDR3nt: TGCGCCAGCAGCCAAGTGGGGGTCGATACAGATACGCAGTATTTT
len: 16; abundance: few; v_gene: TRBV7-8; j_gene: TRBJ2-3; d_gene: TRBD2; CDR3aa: CASSWTSGTSTDTQYF; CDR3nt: TGTGCCAGCAGCTGGACTAGCGGAACCAGCACAGATACGCAGTATTTT
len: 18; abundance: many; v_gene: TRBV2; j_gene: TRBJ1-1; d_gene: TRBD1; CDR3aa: CASNTKAGTGYLEGEAFF; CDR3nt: TGTGCCAGCAACACGAAGGCGGGGACAGGGTATCTTGAGGGTGAAGCTTTCTTT
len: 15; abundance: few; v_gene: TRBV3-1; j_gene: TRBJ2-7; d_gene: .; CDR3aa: CASSQDPGGGSEQYF; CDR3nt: TGTGCCAGCAGCCAAGATCCCGGAGGTGGAAGCGAGCAGTACTTC
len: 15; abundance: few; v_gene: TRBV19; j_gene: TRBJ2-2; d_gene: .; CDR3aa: CASSIVSGHTGELFF; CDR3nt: TGTGCCAGTAGTATCGTATCCGGGCACACCGGGGAGCTGTTTTTT
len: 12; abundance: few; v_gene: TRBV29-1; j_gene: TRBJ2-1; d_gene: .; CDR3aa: CSVDLEYNEQFF; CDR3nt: TGCAGCGTTGATTTGGAGTACAATGAGCAGTTCTTC
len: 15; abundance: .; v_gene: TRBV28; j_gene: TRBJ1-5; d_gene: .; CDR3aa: CASSLGRGYRQPQHF; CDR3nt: TGTGCCAGCAGTTTAGGGAGGGGTTATCGGCAGCCCCAGCATTTT
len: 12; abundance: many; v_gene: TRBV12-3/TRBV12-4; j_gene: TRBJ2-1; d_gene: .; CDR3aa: CASSFRGSEQFF; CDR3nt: TGTGCCAGCAGTTTTCGGGGGAGTGAGCAGTTCTTC
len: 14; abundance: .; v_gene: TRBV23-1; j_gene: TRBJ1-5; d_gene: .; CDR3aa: CASSQRDGNQPQHF; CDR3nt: TGCGCCAGCAGTCAGAGGGACGGTAATCAGCCCCAGCATTTT
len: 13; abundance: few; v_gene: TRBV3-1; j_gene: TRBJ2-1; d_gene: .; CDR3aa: CASSQRTGDEQFF; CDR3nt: TGTGCCAGCAGCCAACGAACTGGGGATGAGCAGTTCTTC
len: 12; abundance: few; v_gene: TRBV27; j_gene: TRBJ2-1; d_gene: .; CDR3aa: CASSLGQREQFF; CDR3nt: TGTGCCAGCAGTCTCGGACAAAGAGAGCAGTTCTTC
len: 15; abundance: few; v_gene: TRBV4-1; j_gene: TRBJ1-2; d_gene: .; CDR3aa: CASSQGGELVYGYTF; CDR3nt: TGCGCCAGCAGCCAAGGGGGGGAGTTAGTCTATGGCTACACCTTC
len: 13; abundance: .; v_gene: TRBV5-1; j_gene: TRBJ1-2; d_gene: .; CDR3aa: CASSLEGSRGYTF; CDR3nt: TGCGCCAGCAGCTTGGAAGGGTCTCGGGGCTACACCTTC
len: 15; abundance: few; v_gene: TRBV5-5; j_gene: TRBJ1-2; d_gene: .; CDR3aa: CASSSIIGVNYGYTF; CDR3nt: TGTGCCAGCAGTTCTATTATTGGTGTGAACTATGGCTACACCTTC
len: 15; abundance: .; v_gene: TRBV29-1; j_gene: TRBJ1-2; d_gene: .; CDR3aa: CSVEGMESLVLGYTF; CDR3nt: TGCAGCGTTGAGGGTATGGAGTCCCTGGTCCTTGGCTACACCTTC
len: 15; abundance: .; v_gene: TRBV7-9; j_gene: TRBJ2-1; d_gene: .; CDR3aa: CASSSRAFVYNEQFF; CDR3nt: TGTGCCAGCAGCTCCCGGGCCTTCGTCTACAATGAGCAGTTCTTC
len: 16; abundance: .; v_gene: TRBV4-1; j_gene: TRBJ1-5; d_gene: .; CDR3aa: CASSQGEGYSNQPQHF; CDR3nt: TGCGCCAGCAGCCAGGGGGAGGGGTATAGCAATCAGCCCCAGCATTTT
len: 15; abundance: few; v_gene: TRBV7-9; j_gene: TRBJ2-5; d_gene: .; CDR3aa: CASSPTYTAEETQYF; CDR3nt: TGTGCCAGCAGCCCGACTTATACCGCCGAAGAGACCCAGTACTTC
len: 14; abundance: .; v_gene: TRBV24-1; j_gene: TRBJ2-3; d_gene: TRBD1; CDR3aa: CATHGQGASDTQYF; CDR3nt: TGTGCCACCCACGGACAGGGGGCTTCAGATACGCAGTATTTT
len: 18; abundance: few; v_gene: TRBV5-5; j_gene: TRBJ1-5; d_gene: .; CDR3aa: CASSRQIGQSFVYQPQHF; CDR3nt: TGTGCCAGCAGCCGCCAAATTGGACAGAGTTTTGTCTATCAGCCCCAGCATTTT
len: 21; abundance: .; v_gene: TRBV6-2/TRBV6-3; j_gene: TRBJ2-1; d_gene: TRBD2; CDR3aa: CASSPPAGTSGTRLSYNEQFF; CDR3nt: TGTGCCAGCAGTCCTCCGGCGGGGACTAGCGGGACCCGCCTCTCCTACAATGAGCAGTTCTTC
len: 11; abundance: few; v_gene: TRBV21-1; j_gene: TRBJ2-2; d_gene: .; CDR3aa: CASSTRQRLFF; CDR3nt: TGTGCCAGCAGCACTCGACAGCGGCTGTTTTTT
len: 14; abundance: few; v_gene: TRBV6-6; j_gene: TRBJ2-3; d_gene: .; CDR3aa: CASRLADSTDTQYF; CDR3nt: TGTGCCAGCAGGTTGGCGGACAGCACAGATACGCAGTATTTT
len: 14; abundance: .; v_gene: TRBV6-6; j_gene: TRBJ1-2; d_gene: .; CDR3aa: CASSYSEPGFGYTF; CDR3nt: TGTGCCAGCAGTTACTCTGAGCCGGGTTTTGGCTACACCTTC
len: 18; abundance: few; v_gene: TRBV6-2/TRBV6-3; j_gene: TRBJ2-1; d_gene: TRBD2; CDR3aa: CASRGGLAGVPLYNEQFF; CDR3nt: TGTGCCAGCAGGGGTGGACTAGCGGGGGTACCCCTCTACAATGAGCAGTTCTTC
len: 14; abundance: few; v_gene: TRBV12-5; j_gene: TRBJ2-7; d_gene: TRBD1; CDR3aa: CASGEGTGINEQYF; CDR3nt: TGTGCTAGTGGTGAAGGGACAGGGATCAACGAGCAGTACTTC
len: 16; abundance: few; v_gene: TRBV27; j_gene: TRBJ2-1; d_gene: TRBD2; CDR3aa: CASSLSGGRLYNEQFF; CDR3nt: TGTGCCAGCAGTTTAAGCGGGGGCCGCCTCTACAATGAGCAGTTCTTC
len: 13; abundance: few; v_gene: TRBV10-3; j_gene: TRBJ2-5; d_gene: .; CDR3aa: CATSERAGETQYF; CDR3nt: TGTGCCACCTCCGAGCGGGCAGGGGAGACCCAGTACTTC
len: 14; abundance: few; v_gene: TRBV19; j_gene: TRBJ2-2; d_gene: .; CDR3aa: CASSIASHTGELFF; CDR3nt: TGTGCCAGTAGTATAGCCAGCCACACCGGGGAGCTGTTTTTT
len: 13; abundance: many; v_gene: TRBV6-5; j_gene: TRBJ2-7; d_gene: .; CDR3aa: CASSPGFPYEQYF; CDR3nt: TGTGCCAGCAGTCCGGGATTCCCCTACGAGCAGTACTTC
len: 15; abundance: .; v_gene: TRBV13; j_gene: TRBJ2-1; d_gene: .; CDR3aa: CASSLGDSSYNEQFF; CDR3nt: TGTGCCAGCAGCTTAGGGGACAGCTCCTACAATGAGCAGTTCTTC
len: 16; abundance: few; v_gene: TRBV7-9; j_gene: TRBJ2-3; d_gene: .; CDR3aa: CASSDVPGRETDTQYF; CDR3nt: TGTGCCAGCAGCGATGTCCCGGGACGGGAGACAGATACGCAGTATTTT
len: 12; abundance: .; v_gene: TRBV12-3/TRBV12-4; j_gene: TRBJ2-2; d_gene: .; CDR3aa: CASSFSHGELFF; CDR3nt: TGTGCCAGCAGTTTTTCTCACGGGGAGCTGTTTTTT
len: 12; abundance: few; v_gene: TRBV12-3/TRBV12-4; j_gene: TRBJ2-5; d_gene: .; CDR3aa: CASSLVAETQYF; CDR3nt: TGTGCCAGCAGTTTAGTCGCGGAGACCCAGTACTTC
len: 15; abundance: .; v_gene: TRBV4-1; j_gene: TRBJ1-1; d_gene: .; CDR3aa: CASSPHRAMNTEAFF; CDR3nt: TGCGCCAGCAGCCCGCACAGGGCCATGAACACTGAAGCTTTCTTT
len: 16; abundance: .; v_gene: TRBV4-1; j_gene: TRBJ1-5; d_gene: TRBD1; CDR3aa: CASSQGQGALNQPQHF; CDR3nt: TGCGCCAGCAGCCAGGGACAGGGGGCCCTTAATCAGCCCCAGCATTTT
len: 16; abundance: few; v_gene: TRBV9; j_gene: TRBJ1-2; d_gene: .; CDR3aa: CASSVGSGSVGVGYTF; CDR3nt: TGTGCCAGCAGCGTAGGAAGTGGATCCGTCGGGGTTGGCTACACCTTC
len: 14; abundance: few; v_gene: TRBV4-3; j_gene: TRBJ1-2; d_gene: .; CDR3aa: CASSQVETNYGYTF; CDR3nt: TGCGCCAGCAGCCAAGTGGAGACAAACTATGGCTACACCTTC
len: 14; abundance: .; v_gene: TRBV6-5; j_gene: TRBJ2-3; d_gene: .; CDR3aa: CASSSSPGMDTQYF; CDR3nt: TGTGCCAGCAGTTCCTCCCCAGGGATGGATACGCAGTATTTT
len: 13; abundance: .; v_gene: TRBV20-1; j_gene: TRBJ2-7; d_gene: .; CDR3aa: CSARGTGPDEQYF; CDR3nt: TGCAGTGCTAGAGGAACAGGGCCCGACGAGCAGTACTTC